This TCR beta chain was found in a study of early stage breast cancer tumors. Study-wide background: Each sample averaged around 9.2-fold read coverage.

Study-wide results and limits: Commonly generated sequences made up most enriched TCRB sequences shared between patients.

Each sample had two DNA replicates, around 0.53 ug blood or 1.5 ug tissue. Generated by immunoSEQ multiplex PCR, the TCRdb table keeps only in-frame clones and is missing some. This sample has tens of thousands of clones, with about nine tenths found just once. As concerns this clone: The antigen is unknown.

V was cut by 4 bases and J by 4 bases, with 15 bases left in between. CDR3 length equals 15 residues. The germline gives CDR1 LGHNA, CDR2 YNFKEQ. This clonotype originated in a person aged 70 to 85 with breast cancer. The gene calls are TRBV4-2 and TRBJ2-3; TRBD2 might be the D (5 bases). The sequencing input was blood. The CDR3 loop is CASSPQLVSADTQYF. The CDR3 DNA is TGTGCCAGCAGCCCACAACTAGTGTCGGCAGATACGCAGTATTTT.